Below, 2 T cell receptor beta chains from the same sample are listed, as sequenced in a study of blood T cells in healthy people across ages. A second PCR of about 7 to 12 cycles used a sample-barcoded 5' primer and a J-beta primer mix. TCRdb called the 5' RACE reads again in MiXCR, with one record for every CDR3 protein. The data show about 640,000 distinct CDR3 sequences, about 53% seen once. Sequenced sample: blood. All receptors come from a man in his fifties or sixties in good health.

This chain links TRBV6-2 or TRBV6-3 with TRBJ2-1; 9 nucleotides agree with TRBD1. The ends lost 6 bases at V and 1 base at J; junction bases unmatched: 4. Germline V CDR1 and CDR2: MNHEY, SVGEGT. CDR3 length equals 15 residues. CDR3 DNA sequence: TGTGCCAGCAGGGGGACAGGGAGATCCTACAATGAGCAGTTCTTC. Translation: CASRGTGRSYNEQFF.

This clonotype has a count of ten or more. This chain links TRBV27 with TRBJ2-5; D remains unclear. The V end lost 5 bases, the J end lost 1 base, and 8 bases lay between the germline ends. The CDR3 runs to 13 residues. Germline-derived CDR1 and CDR2 are MNHEY and SMNVEV (reference sequence). In DNA, the CDR3 is TGTGCCAGCAGTGTATGGTTCCAAGAGACCCAGTACTTC. It codes for CASSVWFQETQYF.